This T cell receptor beta chain came from a study of vaccination effects on CD4 cells after COVID-19. Study findings and constraints: After vaccination, at late timepoints, clones induced by infection and by vaccine contracted markedly. Healthy vaccinees showed cross-reactivity with common cold coronaviruses in only 1 of 255 vaccine-induced clones.

Libraries were prepared by immunoSEQ multiplex PCR; TCRdb keeps only in-frame clonotypes and omits some of them. The sample lists approximately 70,000 clones, 76% occurring once. Germline CDR1 MNHNY, CDR2 SVGAGI (reference sequence). The V and J ends lost 8 bases and 4 bases, in that order; junction bases with no gene match: 8. This CDR3 contains 14 residues. Before sequencing took place, the ViraFEST assay used viral peptide pools to expand antigen-specific CD4+ T cells. Culture lasted under 13 days before CD4+ T cell isolation. Vaccination of participants consisted of two doses of either the BNT162b2 or mRNA-1273 vaccine. The study found no prior SARS-CoV-2 infection in the vaccine recipients, who tested negative for nucleocapsid antibodies. Fresh IL-2-containing medium replaced half the medium on days 3 and 7. A remark on this clone: Its antigen is still unknown.

V usage is TRBV6-6 and J usage is TRBJ1-1; 9 nucleotides line up with TRBD1. Here the sequenced sample was CD4+ T cells from PBMCs cultured with HCoV-OC43 spike peptides, taken after COVID-19 vaccination. Indicated subset: HCoV-OC43 spike overlapping peptide pool stimulation. This clonotype originated in a human donor who received a COVID-19 vaccine. The CDR3 DNA follows: TGTGCCAGCCTGAACAGGGGGCGAGTCACTGAAGCTTTCTTT. This encodes CASLNRGRVTEAFF.